One sample yielded the 14 T cell receptor beta chains listed below, sequenced in a study of blood T cell repertoires in COVID-19. Some clones are missing from TCRdb's copy, which holds only in-frame ones; the method was immunoSEQ multiplex PCR. The table has under 200,000 clones, more than 75% seen once; the top ten hold 3.7%. What was sequenced was peripheral blood. The origin of the receptors is a man aged 18 to 29 with active or convalescent COVID-19.

This sequence joins TRBV7-8 and TRBJ2-7, with TRBD2 as a possible D gene (5 bases). V was cut by 4 bases and J by 0 bases, with 10 bases left in between. CDR1 SGHVS and CDR2 FQNEAQ come from the germline V gene. CDR3 size: 14 residues. The CDR3 nucleotides are TGTGCCAGCAGCTCACTGACTAACTCCTACGAGCAGTACGTC. Protein: CASSSLTNSYEQYV.

The chain combines TRBV5-1 with TRBJ1-1; TRBD1 matches at 7 bases. The CDR3 extends over 15 amino acids. With V trimmed by 4 bases and J by 1 base, 7 bases remained unmatched. Germline V lookup: CDR1 SGHRS, CDR2 YFSETQ. CDR3 nucleotides: TGCGCCAGCAGCCGGACAGGCCACGCGAACACTGAAGCTTTCTTT. Protein: CASSRTGHANTEAFF.

This chain links TRBV28 with TRBJ1-3; D gene unclear. The ends were cut back, 6 bases at V and 0 bases at J, with 12 bases in the middle. The CDR3 length is 15 residues. Germline CDR1 is MDHEN and CDR2 is SYDVKM. Written as DNA, the CDR3 is TGTGCCAGCAGCCCTCAGTTGTCCTCTGGAAACACCATATATTTT. This encodes CASSPQLSSGNTIYF.

This chain connects TRBV6-6 to TRBJ2-7, with 9 bases lining up with TRBD2. The junction had 8 bases not matched to a gene; V was cut back by 5 bases and J by 3 bases. This CDR3 comprises 15 residues. CDR1 and CDR2 from the germline V gene are MNHNY and SVGAGI (reference sequence). This CDR3 is CASSPQASGIYEQYF. The CDR3 nucleotides read TGTGCCAGCAGTCCGCAGGCTAGCGGGATCTACGAGCAGTACTTC.

The chain combines TRBV3-1 (or the pseudogene TRBV3-2) with TRBJ1-2; D not certain. V shed 0 bases and J shed 2 bases, with 16 bases lying between them. Germline-derived CDR1 and CDR2 are LGHDT and YNNKEL (reference sequence). The CDR3 has 17 residues. CDR3 sequence reads: CASSQDGRAQLNYGYTF. The CDR3 bases are TGTGCCAGCAGCCAAGACGGGCGGGCCCAGTTAAACTATGGCTACACCTTC.

Here the CDR3 DNA reads TGTGCCAGCAGTGACGCGGGACGCTCTGGAAACACCATATATTTT. Amino acids: CASSDAGRSGNTIYF. This chain links TRBV6-1 with TRBJ1-3, with a weak D call TRBD1 (5 bases). Per the germline V gene, CDR1 is MNHNS and CDR2 is SASEGT. The CDR3 totals 15 residues. V was shortened by 3 bases and J by 0 bases, with 9 bases between the two germline ends.

This chain uses TRBV2 with TRBJ1-1; 10 bases map to TRBD1. The CDR3 is made up of 16 amino acids. J lost 1 base, V lost 2 bases, and 4 bases had no gene match. The germline gives CDR1 SNHLY, CDR2 FYNNEI. CDR3 in amino acids: CASSELGQGGNTEAFF. In DNA form, the CDR3 reads TGTGCCAGCAGTGAATTAGGACAGGGGGGGAACACTGAAGCTTTCTTT.

This chain joins TRBV2 and TRBJ1-5, with unresolved D. Trimming took 1 base from V and 1 from J, leaving 8 bases between them. This CDR3 contains 15 residues. Germline V lookup: CDR1 SNHLY, CDR2 FYNNEI. The DNA for the CDR3 is TGTGCCAGCAGTGAAGGACTACCAAGCAATCAGCCCCAGCATTTT. Amino acids: CASSEGLPSNQPQHF.

This chain uses TRBV4-1 with TRBJ1-3; the D gene is possibly TRBD1 (5 bases). There are 12 residues in the CDR3. The ends were cut back, 6 bases at V and 4 bases at J, with 7 bases in the middle. Germline assignment: CDR1 MGHRA and CDR2 YSYEKL. CDR3: CASRRQGNTIYF. CDR3 in DNA: TGCGCCAGCAGACGACAGGGAAACACCATATATTTT.

V is TRBV19 and J is TRBJ2-1; D remains unclear. Germline lookup yields CDR1 LNHDA and CDR2 SQIVND (reference sequence). CDR3 length: 16 residues. Trimming shortened V by 1 base and J by 0 bases, and 10 bases separated the two germline ends. CDR3 nucleotides: TGTGCCAGTAGTATAGGGTACGGTCTCTCCTACAATGAGCAGTTCTTC. It encodes CASSIGYGLSYNEQFF.

In DNA form, the CDR3 reads TGTGCCAGCAGCTCGACAGGGAGGAGCAATCAGCCCCAGCATTTT. Its translation is CASSSTGRSNQPQHF. This rearrangement joins TRBV5-6 to TRBJ1-5, with TRBD1 matching over 7 bases. The ends lost 3 bases at V and 1 base at J; junction bases unmatched: 4. This CDR3 region has 15 residues. Germline-derived CDR1 and CDR2 are SGHDT and YYEEEE.

This chain connects TRBV4-2 to TRBJ1-2, with TRBD1 as a possible D gene (6 bases). The germline V and J ends were trimmed by 0 bases and 8 bases, with 13 bases remaining between them. Germline CDR1 reads LGHNA; CDR2 reads YNFKEQ. The CDR3 has 14 residues. Written as DNA, the CDR3 is TGTGCCAGCAGCCAAGAGGTACAGGGCTTCGGCTACACCTTC. Residues: CASSQEVQGFGYTF.

This chain joins TRBV12-3 or TRBV12-4 and TRBJ1-5; D uncertain. The CDR3 contains 11 residues. The V and J ends lost 3 bases and 6 bases respectively, with 3 bases between them. The CDR3 sequence: CASSFSQPQHF. The CDR3 DNA reads as TGTGCCAGCAGTTTTAGTCAGCCCCAGCATTTT.

V is TRBV6-2 or TRBV6-3 and J is TRBJ2-7, with TRBD2 matching 11 bases. Germline V lookup: CDR1 MNHEY, CDR2 SVGEGT. With 7 bases clipped from V and 0 bases from J, the junction kept 8 bases outside the gene matches. The CDR3 is 16 amino acids. The CDR3 DNA reads as TGTGCCAGCAACCCCGGGACTAGCGGACTCTCCTACGAGCAGTACTTC. It is translated as CASNPGTSGLSYEQYF.